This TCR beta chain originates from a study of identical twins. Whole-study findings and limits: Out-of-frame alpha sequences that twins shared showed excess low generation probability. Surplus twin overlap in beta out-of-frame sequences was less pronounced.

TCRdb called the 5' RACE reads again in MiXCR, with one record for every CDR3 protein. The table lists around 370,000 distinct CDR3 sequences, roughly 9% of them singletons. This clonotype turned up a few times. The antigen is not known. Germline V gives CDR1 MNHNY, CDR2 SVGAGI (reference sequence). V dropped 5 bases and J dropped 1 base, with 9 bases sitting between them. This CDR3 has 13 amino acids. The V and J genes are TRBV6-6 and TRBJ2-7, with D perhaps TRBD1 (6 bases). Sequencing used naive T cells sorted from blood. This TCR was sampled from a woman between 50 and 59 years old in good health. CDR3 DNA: TGTGCCAGCAGTAAAGGGGGATCCTACGAGCAGTACTTC. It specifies CASSKGGSYEQYF.